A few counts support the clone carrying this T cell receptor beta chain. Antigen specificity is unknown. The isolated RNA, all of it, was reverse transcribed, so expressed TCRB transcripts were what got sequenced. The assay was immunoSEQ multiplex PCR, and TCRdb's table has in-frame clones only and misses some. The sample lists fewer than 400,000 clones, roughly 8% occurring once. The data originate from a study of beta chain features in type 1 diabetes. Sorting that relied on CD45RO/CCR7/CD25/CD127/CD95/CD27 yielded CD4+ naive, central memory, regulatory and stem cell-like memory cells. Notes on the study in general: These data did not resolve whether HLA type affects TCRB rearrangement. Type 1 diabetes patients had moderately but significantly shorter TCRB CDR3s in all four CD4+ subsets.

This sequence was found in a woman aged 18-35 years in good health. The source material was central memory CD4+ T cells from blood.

The CDR3 sequence: CASSPRLAGRSSTDTQYF. CDR3 bases: TGTGCCAGCTCACCACGGCTAGCGGGACGTTCTAGCACAGATACGCAGTATTTT. The chain combines TRBV18 with TRBJ2-3; 9 nucleotides agree with TRBD2. The junction had 8 bases not matched to a gene; V was cut back by 1 base and J by 0 bases. CDR3 size: 18 residues. CDR1 is KGHSH and CDR2 is LQKENI in the germline V gene.